A selection of T cell receptor beta chains follows, all from one sample in a study of T cell repertoires in cytomegalovirus infection. Via MiXCR, TCRdb re-called the reads, giving one row per CDR3 protein. Of fewer than 550,000 distinct CDR3 sequences in the sample, around 27% were seen once. The sequenced sample consisted of PBMCs. These receptors originate from a human donor in good health (CMV status not recorded). Some clones in this sample may be carry-over from other donors' samples. Each CDR3 is given with its conserved first and last residue. Clone size is shown for a subset of rows, as once, few, many or a class of expanded clone.

clone_size: few; v_call: TRBV11-2; j_call: TRBJ1-1; cdr3_aa: CASSIDQGINTEAFF
clone_size: .; v_call: TRBV30; j_call: TRBJ2-1; cdr3_aa: CAWSSSIGSNEQFF
clone_size: few; v_call: TRBV6-5; j_call: TRBJ2-1; cdr3_aa: CASSYSMSSYNEQFF
clone_size: few; v_call: TRBV19; j_call: TRBJ2-2; cdr3_aa: CASSIPSANTGELFF
clone_size: few; v_call: TRBV7-6; j_call: TRBJ2-1; cdr3_aa: CASSFDTSGRASGGYNEQFF
clone_size: .; v_call: TRBV29-1; j_call: TRBJ2-3; cdr3_aa: CSESLAGSSTDTQYF
clone_size: many; v_call: TRBV6-1; j_call: TRBJ2-1; cdr3_aa: CASSLAGGYNEQFF
clone_size: few; v_call: TRBV7-9; j_call: TRBJ1-4; cdr3_aa: CASSRGQGGNEKLFF
clone_size: many; v_call: TRBV7-2; j_call: TRBJ1-2; cdr3_aa: CASSLIFVQRNYGYTF
clone_size: .; v_call: TRBV6-5; j_call: TRBJ1-1; cdr3_aa: CASSYSPESNTEAFF
clone_size: many; v_call: TRBV6-6; j_call: TRBJ2-5; cdr3_aa: CASSPNTSGETQYF
clone_size: .; v_call: TRBV15; j_call: TRBJ2-2; cdr3_aa: CATSRDFTGELFF
clone_size: .; v_call: TRBV20-1; j_call: TRBJ2-1; cdr3_aa: CSARASGRSDNEQFF
clone_size: many; v_call: TRBV19; j_call: TRBJ1-4; cdr3_aa: CASSILYSTNEKLFF
clone_size: .; v_call: TRBV7-9; j_call: TRBJ1-4; cdr3_aa: CASSLGQTNTNEKLFF
clone_size: many; v_call: TRBV4-1; j_call: TRBJ1-2; cdr3_aa: CASSQASAWAGRNYGYTF
clone_size: few; v_call: TRBV6-1; j_call: TRBJ1-2; cdr3_aa: CASSAGTGGPSYGYTF
clone_size: .; v_call: TRBV11-3; j_call: TRBJ2-2; cdr3_aa: CASSLDWSANTGELFF
clone_size: many; v_call: TRBV19; j_call: TRBJ2-7; cdr3_aa: CASSLSGTGGDEQYF
clone_size: .; v_call: TRBV19; j_call: TRBJ1-3; cdr3_aa: CASSSGTAPRRNTIYF
clone_size: .; v_call: TRBV6-6; j_call: TRBJ1-1; cdr3_aa: CASSRTGGETEAFF
clone_size: once; v_call: TRBV6-5; j_call: TRBJ1-1; cdr3_aa: CASSYSVGRTEAFF
clone_size: few; v_call: TRBV20-1; j_call: TRBJ2-5; cdr3_aa: CSALAGGMGSKETQYF
clone_size: .; v_call: TRBV2; j_call: TRBJ2-5; cdr3_aa: CASRGGSITETQYF
clone_size: .; v_call: TRBV20-1; j_call: TRBJ2-2; cdr3_aa: CSVSQGASNAGELFF
clone_size: .; v_call: TRBV12-3/TRBV12-4; j_call: TRBJ2-7; cdr3_aa: CASSLPPRYEQYF
clone_size: .; v_call: TRBV6-5; j_call: TRBJ2-3; cdr3_aa: CASSASFRDTQYF
clone_size: .; v_call: TRBV7-8; j_call: TRBJ2-2; cdr3_aa: CATSAGELFF
clone_size: few; v_call: TRBV4-1; j_call: TRBJ1-1; cdr3_aa: CASSQRQGISEAFF
clone_size: many; v_call: TRBV7-3; j_call: TRBJ2-3; cdr3_aa: CASSFEDTPGVTQYF
clone_size: many; v_call: TRBV7-2; j_call: TRBJ2-1; cdr3_aa: CASSPLAAPYNEQFF
clone_size: .; v_call: TRBV7-2; j_call: TRBJ2-2; cdr3_aa: CASSLSRGELFF
clone_size: .; v_call: TRBV5-4; j_call: TRBJ2-2; cdr3_aa: CASSSSGGGNTGELFF
clone_size: .; v_call: TRBV19; j_call: TRBJ1-3; cdr3_aa: CASSTDSGNTIYF
clone_size: few; v_call: TRBV4-3; j_call: TRBJ1-1; cdr3_aa: CASSQVRDNTEAFF
clone_size: .; v_call: TRBV10-2; j_call: TRBJ2-3; cdr3_aa: CASSESIAASTDTQYF
clone_size: few; v_call: TRBV7-2; j_call: TRBJ2-1; cdr3_aa: CASSLGLAGVGMAYNEQFF
clone_size: few; v_call: TRBV7-2; j_call: TRBJ1-2; cdr3_aa: CASSGRGSRGVGYTF
clone_size: .; v_call: TRBV5-5; j_call: TRBJ2-1; cdr3_aa: CASSTTDNEQFF
clone_size: few; v_call: TRBV5-8; j_call: TRBJ1-5; cdr3_aa: CASSVPGRRDQPQHF
clone_size: few; v_call: TRBV5-6; j_call: TRBJ1-5; cdr3_aa: CASSLGANPQPQHF
clone_size: .; v_call: TRBV5-1; j_call: TRBJ2-5; cdr3_aa: CASSQNPGGPETQYF